These 25 T cell receptor beta chains were sequenced from one sample in a study of OX40 agonist ivuxolimab in advanced cancers. Assay: immunoSEQ multiplex PCR; the TCRdb copy retains only in-frame clones and omits some. The data contain fewer than 50,000 clones, roughly nine tenths of them singletons. The sample in question was CD4+ or CD8+ T cells sorted from blood, obtained in a trial of the OX40 agonist ivuxolimab. The receptors shown here come from an adult with an advanced solid tumor such as melanoma, head and neck, liver or kidney cancer.

V gene TRBV6-5 combines with J gene TRBJ2-2, with 12 nucleotides matching TRBD1. This CDR3 contains 15 residues. Germline V gene data show CDR1 as MNHEY and CDR2 as SVGAGI. V dropped 6 bases and J dropped 6; count of bases not matched to a gene: 5. The CDR3, as DNA: TGTGCCAGCAGCTCGGGACAGGGGGCGTCCGGGGAGCTGTTTTTT. Translating gives CASSSGQGASGELFF.

The chain recombines TRBV7-8 with TRBJ2-7, with TRBD2 matching 7 bases. The V and J ends lost 0 bases and 7 bases, in that order; junction bases with no gene match: 12. In germline, CDR1 is SGHVS, CDR2 FQNEAQ. The CDR3 sequence is 16 residues long. For the CDR3, the DNA is TGTGCCAGCAGCTTAGCGTTAGGGAGGGCCCTTGAAGAGCAGTACTTC. The encoded protein is CASSLALGRALEEQYF.

The rearrangement joins TRBV29-1 to TRBJ2-3; tentative D call: TRBD2 (5 bases). CDR3 length equals 14 residues. The germline V and J ends were trimmed by 7 bases and 0 bases, with 14 bases remaining between them. Germline V gene sequence: CDR1 SQVTM, CDR2 ANQGSEA. CDR3 residues: CSAPLGGSTDTQYF. The CDR3 DNA reads TGCAGCGCCCCTTTAGGAGGTAGCACAGATACGCAGTATTTT.

This clone was detected only a few times. The chain couples TRBV7-6 to TRBJ2-1, with D hard to call. The CDR3 has 16 residues. Trimming stripped 1 base from V and 4 bases from J, with 14 bases between. The germline gives CDR1 SGHVS, CDR2 FNYEAQ. Written as DNA, the CDR3 is TGTGCCAGCAGCTTAGTTTTTAGGGTGGTATACAATGAGCAGTTCTTC. Translation gives CASSLVFRVVYNEQFF.

V is TRBV2 and J is TRBJ2-3; D possibly corresponds to TRBD2 (5 bases). This CDR3 has 15 residues. Between the trimmed V and J ends, which lost 5 bases and 2 bases, there was a span of 14 bases. The germline V gene encodes CDR1 SNHLY and CDR2 FYNNEI. CDR3 nucleotide sequence: TGTGCCAGCAGTAGAAGGGCGGAGGTCACAGATACGCAGTATTTT. It specifies CASSRRAEVTDTQYF.

This sequence joins TRBV25-1 and TRBJ2-3, with a weak D call TRBD1 (5 bases). There are 11 residues in the CDR3. The V end was cut by 8 bases, the J end by 8 bases, with 11 bases between. CDR1 MGHDK and CDR2 SYGVNS come from the germline V gene. The CDR3 reads CASGEQGTQYF. The CDR3 DNA sequence: TGTGCCAGCGGAGAGCAGGGTACGCAGTATTTT.

The rearrangement uses TRBV18 and TRBJ2-2, with 12 nucleotides matching TRBD2. This CDR3 spans 17 amino acids. Germline V lookup: CDR1 KGHSH, CDR2 LQKENI. V lost 3 bases, J lost 4 bases, and 6 bases stayed unmatched. DNA for the CDR3: TGTGCCAGCTCACCGCCAGGACTAGCGGGGTCCACCGGGGAGCTGTTTTTT. Protein: CASSPPGLAGSTGELFF.

This chain joins TRBV4-3 and TRBJ2-3, with 9 bases that match TRBD1. J lost 5 bases, V lost 4 bases, and 4 bases had no gene match. CDR1 LGHNA and CDR2 YSLEER come from the germline V gene. The CDR3 loop spans 14 amino acids. Here the CDR3 reads CASSPGQGEDTQYF. The CDR3 DNA sequence: TGCGCCAGCAGCCCGGGACAGGGTGAAGATACGCAGTATTTT.

The chain employs TRBV4-1 and TRBJ2-7; D possibly corresponds to TRBD2 (6 bases). The V gene's germline CDR1 is MGHRA and CDR2 YSYEKL. The CDR3 covers 15 residues. Trimming shortened V by 0 bases and J by 1 base, and 10 bases separated the two germline ends. As DNA, the CDR3 is TGCGCCAGCAGCCAAGAAGAGCGGGCATCCTACGAGCAGTACTTC. Translating gives CASSQEERASYEQYF.

The J gene is TRBJ1-2, the V gene TRBV4-1; D gene unclear. Germline CDR1 is MGHRA and CDR2 is YSYEKL. The V end was cut by 2 bases, the J end by 4 bases, with 17 bases between. This CDR3 is built from 16 residues. The CDR3, as DNA: TGCGCCAGCAGCCAACCGACGAGAACACGAGGCTATGGCTACACCTTC. As protein: CASSQPTRTRGYGYTF.

This clone was picked up a small number of times. This rearrangement joins TRBV18 to TRBJ2-7, with a possible D match to TRBD2 (6 bases). V was pared by 4 bases and J by 2 bases, with 12 bases between. CDR3 length equals 14 residues. Germline CDR1 is KGHSH and CDR2 is LQKENI. CDR3 in amino acids: CASSLPGLAYEQYF. The CDR3 coding sequence is TGTGCCAGCTCACTCCCGGGACTGGCCTACGAGCAGTACTTC.

J is TRBJ2-1 and V is TRBV5-1; D is unresolved. The CDR3 covers 14 residues. Germline CDR1 SGHRS, CDR2 YFSETQ. The V gene lost 2 bases and the J gene lost 6 bases, with 12 bases spanning the gap. CDR3 loop: CASSFWVASNEQFF. The CDR3 bases are TGCGCCAGCAGCTTCTGGGTTGCGTCCAATGAGCAGTTCTTC.

The chain employs TRBV5-1 and TRBJ2-7; TRBD1 agrees at 10 bases. This CDR3 is 14 amino acids long. V lost 4 bases, J lost 7 bases, and 8 bases stayed unmatched. Germline CDR1 and CDR2: SGHRS and YFSETQ. Here the CDR3 reads CASSPGTGVGEQYF. The CDR3 nucleotides are TGCGCCAGCAGCCCCGGGACAGGGGTGGGAGAGCAGTACTTC.

This clone showed up just once. This chain links TRBV29-1 with TRBJ1-2, with unresolved D. The CDR3 is made up of 11 amino acids. CDR1 and CDR2 (germline): SQVTM, ANQGSEA. Trimming shortened V by 6 bases and J by 4 bases, and 9 bases separated the two germline ends. CDR3 sequence (DNA): TGCAGCGTAGCAGACTCCTATGGCTACACCTTC. Translation gives CSVADSYGYTF.

The V call is TRBV7-6, the J call TRBJ2-7; D remains ambiguous. V was cut by 3 bases and J by 4 bases, with 13 bases left in between. This CDR3 has 14 amino acids. The V gene's germline CDR1 is SGHVS and CDR2 FNYEAQ. The CDR3 reads CASSLVAQGYEQYF. CDR3 nucleotide sequence: TGTGCCAGCAGCTTGGTCGCTCAAGGGTACGAGCAGTACTTC.

V usage is TRBV2 and J usage is TRBJ1-1; TRBD1 is a possible D gene (5 bases). Germline CDR1 is SNHLY and CDR2 is FYNNEI. Trimming left V 8 bases short and J 4 bases short, with 17 bases between. The CDR3 length is 14 residues. CDR3 loop: CASGKGRVGTEAFF. Written as DNA, the CDR3 is TGTGCCAGCGGTAAGGGCAGGGTTGGCACTGAAGCTTTCTTT.

The gene calls are TRBV19 and TRBJ2-1; 7 bases agree with TRBD2. V lost 5 bases, J lost 1 base, and 8 bases stayed unmatched. CDR1 and CDR2 from the germline V gene are LNHDA and SQIVND (reference sequence). There are 16 residues in the CDR3. This CDR3 is CASSFFGGGSYNEQFF. The CDR3 nucleotides are TGTGCCAGTAGTTTCTTCGGGGGAGGGTCCTACAATGAGCAGTTCTTC.

CDR3 in DNA: TGCGCCAGCAGCCTAAGGACAGGGGACGGAAACACCATATATTTT. It is translated as CASSLRTGDGNTIYF. The chain has TRBV4-1 and TRBJ1-3; 9 nucleotides match TRBD1. CDR1 is MGHRA and CDR2 is YSYEKL in the germline V gene. Unmatched junction bases numbered 5, after V lost 4 bases and J lost 4 bases. The CDR3 length is 15 residues.

The chain uses TRBV4-1 and TRBJ1-4; TRBD1 aligns across 9 bases. With V trimmed by 2 bases and J by 7 bases, 5 bases remained unmatched. The CDR3 sequence is 15 residues long. Germline CDR1 MGHRA, CDR2 YSYEKL. In DNA, the CDR3 is TGCGCCAGCAGCCAACCGGGACAGGGTGTTGAAAAACTGTTTTTT. As protein: CASSQPGQGVEKLFF.

This clone was counted a single time. The rearrangement joins TRBV5-6 to TRBJ2-3; 8 positions agree with TRBD2. V trimming: 5 bases; J trimming: 6 bases; junction bases outside the gene matches: 8. The CDR3 consists of 14 residues. CDR1 is SGHDT and CDR2 is YYEEEE in the germline V gene. The CDR3 DNA reads as TGTGCCAGCAGTCAAGGACTAGCAGGGGATACGCAGTATTTT. Its protein product is CASSQGLAGDTQYF.

This clone showed up just a few times. The genes are TRBV6-6 and TRBJ1-5, with TRBD1 identical over 8 bases. The V segment lost 6 bases and the J segment 5 bases; nucleotides outside the gene matches: 9. The germline gives CDR1 MNHNY, CDR2 SVGAGI (reference sequence). The CDR3 totals 15 residues. The CDR3 nucleotides are TGTGCCAGCAGAGATCCGGACAGGGTGGATCAGCCCCAGCATTTT. Residues: CASRDPDRVDQPQHF.

The rearrangement joins TRBV4-2 to TRBJ2-7; D might be TRBD1 (6 bases). From germline, CDR1 is LGHNA and CDR2 YNFKEQ. V was trimmed by 1 base and J by 4 bases, leaving 14 bases between them. The CDR3 runs 15 residues. DNA of the CDR3: TGTGCCAGCAGCCAAGCTGTGGACAGCTTATACGAGCAGTACTTC. The encoded protein is CASSQAVDSLYEQYF.

The chain joins TRBV19 to TRBJ2-5; D gene ambiguous. The CDR3 runs to 16 residues. In germline, CDR1 is LNHDA, CDR2 SQIVND (reference sequence). V was pared by 4 bases and J by 1 base, with 16 bases between. As DNA, the CDR3 is TGTGCCAGTAGTACATATGGCGGCTTGTTCCAAGAGACCCAGTACTTC. Translation gives CASSTYGGLFQETQYF.

The chain couples TRBV5-1 to TRBJ2-5; D unclear. The germline V and J ends were trimmed by 4 bases and 5 bases, with 15 bases remaining between them. The CDR3 has 14 amino acids. Germline CDR1 SGHRS, CDR2 YFSETQ. CDR3 nucleotides: TGCGCCAGCAGCCCCGGATCTGGGTATGAGACCCAGTACTTC. This translates into CASSPGSGYETQYF.

This chain links TRBV2 with TRBJ2-3; weak D call: TRBD2 (5 bases). The CDR3 contains 12 residues. Germline V lookup: CDR1 SNHLY, CDR2 FYNNEI. V lost 6 bases and J 7 bases, leaving 11 bases between the germline ends. CDR3 in amino acids: CASRAEGYTQYF. The CDR3 DNA sequence: TGTGCCAGCAGAGCAGAGGGTTATACGCAGTATTTT.